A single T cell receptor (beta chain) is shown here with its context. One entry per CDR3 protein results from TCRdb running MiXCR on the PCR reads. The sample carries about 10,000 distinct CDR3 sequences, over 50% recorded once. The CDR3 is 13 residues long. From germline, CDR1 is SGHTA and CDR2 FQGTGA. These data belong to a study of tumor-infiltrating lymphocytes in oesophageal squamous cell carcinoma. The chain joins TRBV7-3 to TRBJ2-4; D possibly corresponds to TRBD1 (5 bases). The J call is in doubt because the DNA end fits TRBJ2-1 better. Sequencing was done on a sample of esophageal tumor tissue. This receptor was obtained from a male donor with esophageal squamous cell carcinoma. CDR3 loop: CASSLSFQGEQFF. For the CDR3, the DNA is TGTGCCAGCAGCTTATCATTTCAGGGTGAGCAGTTCTTC.